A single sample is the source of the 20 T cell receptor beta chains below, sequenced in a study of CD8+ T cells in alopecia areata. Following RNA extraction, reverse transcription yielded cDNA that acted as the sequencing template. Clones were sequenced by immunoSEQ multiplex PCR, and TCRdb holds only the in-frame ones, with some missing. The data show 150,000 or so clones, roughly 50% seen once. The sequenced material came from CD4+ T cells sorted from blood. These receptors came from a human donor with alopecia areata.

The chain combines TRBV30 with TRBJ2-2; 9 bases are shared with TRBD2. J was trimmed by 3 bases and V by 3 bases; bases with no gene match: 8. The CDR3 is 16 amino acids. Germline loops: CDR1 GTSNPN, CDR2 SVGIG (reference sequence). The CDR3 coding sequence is TGTGCCTGGAGCAAACCCGGGACTAGCTACACCGGGGAGCTGTTTTTT. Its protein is CAWSKPGTSYTGELFF.

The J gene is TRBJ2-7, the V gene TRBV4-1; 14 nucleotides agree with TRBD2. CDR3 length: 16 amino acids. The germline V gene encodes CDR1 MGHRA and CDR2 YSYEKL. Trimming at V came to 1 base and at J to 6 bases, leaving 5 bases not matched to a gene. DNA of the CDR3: TGCGCCAGCAGCCAAGGGCGGGGACTAGCGGGAGTCGAGCAGTACTTC. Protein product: CASSQGRGLAGVEQYF.

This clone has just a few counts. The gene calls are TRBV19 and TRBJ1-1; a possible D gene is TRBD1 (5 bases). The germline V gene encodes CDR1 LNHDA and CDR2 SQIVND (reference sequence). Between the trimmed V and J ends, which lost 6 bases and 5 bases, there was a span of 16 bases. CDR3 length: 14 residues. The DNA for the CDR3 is TGTGCCAGTAGGATCCGGGGTGCAGGGACTGAAGCTTTCTTT. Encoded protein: CASRIRGAGTEAFF. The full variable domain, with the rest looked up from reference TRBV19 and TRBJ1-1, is DGGITQSPKYLFRKEGQNVTLSCEQNLNHDAMYWYRQDPGQGLRLIYYSQIVNDFQKGDIAEGYSVSREKKESFPLTVTSAQKNPTAFYLCASRIRGAGTEAFFGQGTRLTVV.

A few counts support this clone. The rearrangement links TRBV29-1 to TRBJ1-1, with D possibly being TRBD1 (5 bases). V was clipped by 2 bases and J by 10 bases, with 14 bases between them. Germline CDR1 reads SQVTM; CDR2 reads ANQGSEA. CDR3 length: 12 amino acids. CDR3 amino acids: CSVEREGGGAFF. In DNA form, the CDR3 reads TGCAGCGTTGAAAGGGAGGGTGGGGGAGCTTTCTTT.

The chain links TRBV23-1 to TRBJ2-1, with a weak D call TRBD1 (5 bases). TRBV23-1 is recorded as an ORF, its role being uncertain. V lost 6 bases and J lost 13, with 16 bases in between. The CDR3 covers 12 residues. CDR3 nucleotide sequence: TGCGCCAGCAGCCTACAGGTGGATTACCAGTTCTTC. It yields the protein CASSLQVDYQFF.

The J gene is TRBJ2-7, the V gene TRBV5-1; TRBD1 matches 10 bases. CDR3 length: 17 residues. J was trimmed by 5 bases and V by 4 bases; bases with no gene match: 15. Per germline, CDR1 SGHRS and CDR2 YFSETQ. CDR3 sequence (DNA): TGCGCCAGCAGCAGGTGGGCTAGACAGGGGGCTAGGGACGAGCAGTACTTC. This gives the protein CASSRWARQGARDEQYF. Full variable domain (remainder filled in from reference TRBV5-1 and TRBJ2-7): KAGVTQTPRYLIKTRGQQVTLSCSPISGHRSVSWYQQTPGQGLQFLFEYFSETQRNKGNFPGRFSGRQFSNSRSEMNVSTLELGDSALYLCASSRWARQGARDEQYFGPGTRLTVT.

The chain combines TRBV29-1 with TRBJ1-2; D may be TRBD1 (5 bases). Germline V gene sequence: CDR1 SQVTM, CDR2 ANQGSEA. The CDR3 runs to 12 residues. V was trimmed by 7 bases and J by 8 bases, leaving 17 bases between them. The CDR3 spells CSAAQGSGGYTF. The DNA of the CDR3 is TGCAGCGCCGCGCAGGGAAGTGGCGGCTACACCTTC.

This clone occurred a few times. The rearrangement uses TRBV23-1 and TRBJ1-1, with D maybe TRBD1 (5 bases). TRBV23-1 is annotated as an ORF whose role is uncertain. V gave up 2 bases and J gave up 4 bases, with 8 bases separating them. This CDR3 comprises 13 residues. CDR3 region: CASSQGGLTEAFF. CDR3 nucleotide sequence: TGCGCCAGCAGTCAAGGGGGACTCACTGAAGCTTTCTTT.

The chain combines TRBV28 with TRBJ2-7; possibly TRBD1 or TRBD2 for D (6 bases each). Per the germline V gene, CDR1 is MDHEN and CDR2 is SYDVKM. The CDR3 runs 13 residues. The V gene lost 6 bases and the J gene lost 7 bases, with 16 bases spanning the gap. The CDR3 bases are TGTGCCAGCAGGAGGGGGGCGCCAGGAGAGCAGTACTTC. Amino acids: CASRRGAPGEQYF. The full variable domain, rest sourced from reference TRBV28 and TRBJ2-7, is DVKVTQSSRYLVKRTGEKVFLECVQDMDHENMFWYRQDPGLGLRLIYFSYDVKMKEKGDIPEGYSVSREKKERFSLILESASTNQTSMYLCASRRGAPGEQYFGPGTRLTVT.

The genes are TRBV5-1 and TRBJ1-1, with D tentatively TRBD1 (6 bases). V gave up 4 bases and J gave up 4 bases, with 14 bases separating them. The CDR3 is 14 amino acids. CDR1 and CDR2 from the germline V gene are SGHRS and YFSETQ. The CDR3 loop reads CASSGEQGSTEAFF. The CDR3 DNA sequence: TGCGCCAGCAGCGGGGAACAGGGATCCACTGAAGCTTTCTTT.

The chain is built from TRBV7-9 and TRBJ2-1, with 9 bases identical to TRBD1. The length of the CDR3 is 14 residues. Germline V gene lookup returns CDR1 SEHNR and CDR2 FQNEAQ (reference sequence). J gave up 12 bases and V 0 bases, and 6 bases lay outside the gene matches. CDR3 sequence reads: CASSLAGQGNGQFF. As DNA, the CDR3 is TGTGCCAGCAGCTTAGCGGGACAGGGAAACGGGCAGTTCTTC.

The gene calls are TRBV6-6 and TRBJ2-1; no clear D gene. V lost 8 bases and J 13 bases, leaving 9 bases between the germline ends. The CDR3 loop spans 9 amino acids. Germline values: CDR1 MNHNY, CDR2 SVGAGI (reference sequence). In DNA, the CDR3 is TGTGCCAGCGGGCTGTACCAGTTCTTC. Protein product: CASGLYQFF.

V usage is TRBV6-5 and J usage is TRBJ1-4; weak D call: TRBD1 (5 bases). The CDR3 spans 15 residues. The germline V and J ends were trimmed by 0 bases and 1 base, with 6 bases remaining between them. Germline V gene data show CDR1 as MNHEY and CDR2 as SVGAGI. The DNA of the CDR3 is TGTGCCAGCAGTTACTCAAGGGGAACTAATGAAAAACTGTTTTTT. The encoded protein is CASSYSRGTNEKLFF.

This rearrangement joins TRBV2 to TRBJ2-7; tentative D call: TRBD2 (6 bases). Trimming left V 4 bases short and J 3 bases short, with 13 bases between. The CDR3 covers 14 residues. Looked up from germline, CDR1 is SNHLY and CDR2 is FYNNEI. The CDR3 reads CASSGGSGRYEQYF. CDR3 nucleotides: TGTGCCAGCAGTGGAGGTAGCGGTCGCTACGAGCAGTACTTC.

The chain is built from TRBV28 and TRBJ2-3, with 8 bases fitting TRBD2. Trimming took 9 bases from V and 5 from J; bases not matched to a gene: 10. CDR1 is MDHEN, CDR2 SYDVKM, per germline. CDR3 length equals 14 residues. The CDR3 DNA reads TGTGCCAGTGAGGGAGCGGGAGAGGGAGATACGCAGTATTTT. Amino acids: CASEGAGEGDTQYF.

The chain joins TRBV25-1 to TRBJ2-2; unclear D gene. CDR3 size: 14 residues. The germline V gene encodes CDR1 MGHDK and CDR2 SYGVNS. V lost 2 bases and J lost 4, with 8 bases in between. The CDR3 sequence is CASSEGFSTGELFF. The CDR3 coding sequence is TGTGCCAGCAGTGAAGGTTTTAGCACCGGGGAGCTGTTTTTT.

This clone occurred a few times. The CDR3 sequence: CASSPDRGNQETQYF. The CDR3, as DNA: TGTGCCAGCTCACCGGACAGGGGAAACCAAGAGACCCAGTACTTC. The chain recombines TRBV18 with TRBJ2-5, with 9 bases identical to TRBD1. CDR1 and CDR2 from the germline V gene are KGHSH and LQKENI. This CDR3 is 15 amino acids long. The junction had 2 bases not matched to a gene; V was cut back by 3 bases and J by 0 bases.

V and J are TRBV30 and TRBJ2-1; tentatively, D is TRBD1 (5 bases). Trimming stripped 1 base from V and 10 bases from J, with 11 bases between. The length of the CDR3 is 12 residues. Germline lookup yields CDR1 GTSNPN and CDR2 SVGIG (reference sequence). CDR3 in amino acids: CAWSGQGREQFF. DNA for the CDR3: TGTGCCTGGAGTGGGCAGGGTCGGGAGCAGTTCTTC.

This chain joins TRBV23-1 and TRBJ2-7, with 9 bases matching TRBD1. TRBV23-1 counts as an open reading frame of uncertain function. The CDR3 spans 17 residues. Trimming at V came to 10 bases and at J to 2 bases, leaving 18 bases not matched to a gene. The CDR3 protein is CATGTATGGFPAYEQYF. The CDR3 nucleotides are TGCGCCACCGGGACCGCGACAGGGGGGTTCCCAGCCTACGAGCAGTACTTC.

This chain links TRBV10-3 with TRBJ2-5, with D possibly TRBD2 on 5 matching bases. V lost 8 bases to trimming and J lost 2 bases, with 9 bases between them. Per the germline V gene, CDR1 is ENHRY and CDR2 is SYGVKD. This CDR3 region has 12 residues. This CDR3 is CAIGSNQETQYF. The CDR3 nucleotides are TGTGCCATCGGGAGTAATCAAGAGACCCAGTACTTC.